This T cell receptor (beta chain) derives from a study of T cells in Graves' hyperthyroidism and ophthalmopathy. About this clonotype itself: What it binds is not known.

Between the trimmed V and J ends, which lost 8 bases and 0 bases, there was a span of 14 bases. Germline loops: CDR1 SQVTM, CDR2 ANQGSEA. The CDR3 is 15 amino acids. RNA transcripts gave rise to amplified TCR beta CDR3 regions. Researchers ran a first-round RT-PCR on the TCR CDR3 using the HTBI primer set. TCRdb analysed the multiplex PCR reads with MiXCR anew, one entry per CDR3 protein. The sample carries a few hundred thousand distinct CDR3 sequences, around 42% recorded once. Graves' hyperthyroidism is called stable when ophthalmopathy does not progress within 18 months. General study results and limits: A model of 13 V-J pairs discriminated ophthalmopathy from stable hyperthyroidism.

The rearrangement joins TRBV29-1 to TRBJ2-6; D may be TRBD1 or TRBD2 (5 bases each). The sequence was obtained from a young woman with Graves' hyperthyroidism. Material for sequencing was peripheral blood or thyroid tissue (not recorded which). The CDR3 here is CSNMGRTSGANVLTF. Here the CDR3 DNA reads TGCAGCAACATGGGACGTACCTCTGGGGCCAACGTCCTGACTTTC.